This is a list of T cell receptor beta chains from one sample in a study of shared clonotypes between healthy human individuals. Profiled with immunoSEQ multiplex PCR; TCRdb holds only in-frame clones, not every one. The sample shows 900,000 to 1,200,000 clones, approximately 80% of them seen only once. Specimen: memory CD4+ T cells from PBMCs. These TCRs come from a man aged 18-30 years in good health. Some clones in this sample may be carry-over from other donors' samples. The CDR3 runs from the conserved cysteine through the conserved F or W.

CSASSNYEQYF | TRBV20-1
CASSLLRDQDTQYF | TRBV5-4
CASSPGQRYEQYF | TRBV5-4
CASSDRDLRGYTF | TRBV18
CASSVGPPPPSQEQFF | TRBV9
CASSPEEGTSGMNEQFF | TRBV9
CASSQVGSRGLYNEQFF | TRBV4-2
CASSTGTGDYEQYF | TRBV25-1
CASSLDLAGAVGGEQFF | TRBV11-2
CASSVVGGWGETQYF | TRBV9
CASSRQGATLSGELFF | TRBV2
CASSQESRAYSNQPQHF | TRBV4-1
CASSISGADTQYF | TRBV19
CAIRVTGADTGELFF | TRBV10-3
CASSGRGTGVEKLFF | TRBV6-5
CASSPSHGTAVGYTF | TRBV28
CASSSKRTGPQAYGYTF | TRBV27
CASSLYTPGTGELFF | TRBV5-1
CASSPTQQTTGYTF | TRBV9
CASSLQVGTSGVGQFF | TRBV7-3
CASSGLAGVTDTQYF | TRBV2
CASSLIGGSTDTQYF | TRBV7-3